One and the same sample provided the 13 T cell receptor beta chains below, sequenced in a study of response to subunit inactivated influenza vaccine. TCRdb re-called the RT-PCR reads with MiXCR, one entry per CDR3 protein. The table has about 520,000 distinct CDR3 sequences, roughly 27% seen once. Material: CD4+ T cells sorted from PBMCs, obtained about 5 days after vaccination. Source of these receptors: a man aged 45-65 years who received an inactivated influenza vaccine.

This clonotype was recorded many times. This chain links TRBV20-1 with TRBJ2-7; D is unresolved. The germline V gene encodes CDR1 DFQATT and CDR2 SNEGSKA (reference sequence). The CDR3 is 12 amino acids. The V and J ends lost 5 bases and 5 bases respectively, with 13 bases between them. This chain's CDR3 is CSAQSGRDEQYF. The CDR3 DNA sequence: TGCAGTGCTCAATCTGGGCGCGACGAGCAGTACTTC.

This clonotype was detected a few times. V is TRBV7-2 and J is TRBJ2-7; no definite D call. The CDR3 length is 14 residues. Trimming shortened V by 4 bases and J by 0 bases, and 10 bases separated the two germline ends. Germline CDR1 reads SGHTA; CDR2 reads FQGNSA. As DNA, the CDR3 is TGTGCCAGCAGCTCCTCACGGGCCTCCTACGAGCAGTACTTC. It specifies CASSSSRASYEQYF.

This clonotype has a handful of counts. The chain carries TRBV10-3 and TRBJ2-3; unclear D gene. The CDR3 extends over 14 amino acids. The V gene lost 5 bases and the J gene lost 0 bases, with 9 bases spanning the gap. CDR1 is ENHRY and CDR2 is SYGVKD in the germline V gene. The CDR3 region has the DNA TGTGCCATCAGTCGGGTTACTAGCACAGATACGCAGTATTTT. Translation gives CAISRVTSTDTQYF.

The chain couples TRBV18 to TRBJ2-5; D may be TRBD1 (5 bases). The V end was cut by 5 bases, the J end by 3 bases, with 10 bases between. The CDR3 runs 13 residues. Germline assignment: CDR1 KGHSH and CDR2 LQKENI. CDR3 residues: CASSSGHKETQYF. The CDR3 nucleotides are TGTGCCAGCTCATCAGGACACAAAGAGACCCAGTACTTC.

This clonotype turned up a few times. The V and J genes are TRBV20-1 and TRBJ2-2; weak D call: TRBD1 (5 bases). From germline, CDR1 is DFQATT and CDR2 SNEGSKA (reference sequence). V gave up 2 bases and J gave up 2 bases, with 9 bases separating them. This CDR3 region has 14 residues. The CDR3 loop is CSARPTENTGELFF. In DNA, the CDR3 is TGCAGTGCTAGACCGACAGAAAACACCGGGGAGCTGTTTTTT.

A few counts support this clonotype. The CDR3 DNA is TGTGCCAGCAGCTTACGGGTAGCGAACACCGGGGAGCTGTTTTTT. Its translation is CASSLRVANTGELFF. This rearrangement joins TRBV7-2 to TRBJ2-2, with D unclear. The ends were cut back, 2 bases at V and 0 bases at J, with 7 bases in the middle. From germline, CDR1 is SGHTA and CDR2 FQGNSA. The CDR3 runs 15 residues. The full variable domain, rest sourced from reference TRBV7-2 and TRBJ2-2, is GAGVSQSPSNKVTEKGKDVELRCDPISGHTALYWYRQSLGQGLEFLIYFQGNSAPDKSGLPSDRFSAERTGGSVSTLTIQRTQQEDSAVYLCASSLRVANTGELFFGEGSRLTVL.

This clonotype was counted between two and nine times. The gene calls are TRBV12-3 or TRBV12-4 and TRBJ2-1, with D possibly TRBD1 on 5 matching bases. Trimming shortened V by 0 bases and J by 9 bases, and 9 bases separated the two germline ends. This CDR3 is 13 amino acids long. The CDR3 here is CASSLAGPGEQFF. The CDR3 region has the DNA TGTGCCAGCAGTTTAGCGGGGCCCGGTGAGCAGTTCTTC.

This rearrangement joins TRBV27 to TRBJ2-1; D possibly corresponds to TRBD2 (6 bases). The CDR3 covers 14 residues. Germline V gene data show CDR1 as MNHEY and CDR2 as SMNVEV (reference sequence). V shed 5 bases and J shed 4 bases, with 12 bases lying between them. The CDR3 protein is CASSRLESYNEQFF. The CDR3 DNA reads TGTGCCAGCAGTCGACTAGAGAGTTACAATGAGCAGTTCTTC.

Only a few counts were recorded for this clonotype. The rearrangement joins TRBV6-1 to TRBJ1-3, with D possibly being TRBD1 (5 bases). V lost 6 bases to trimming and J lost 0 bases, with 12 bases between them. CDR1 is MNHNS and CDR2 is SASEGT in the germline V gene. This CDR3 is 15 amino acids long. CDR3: CASSLTESSGNTIYF. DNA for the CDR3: TGTGCCAGCAGCCTGACAGAGAGCTCTGGAAACACCATATATTTT.

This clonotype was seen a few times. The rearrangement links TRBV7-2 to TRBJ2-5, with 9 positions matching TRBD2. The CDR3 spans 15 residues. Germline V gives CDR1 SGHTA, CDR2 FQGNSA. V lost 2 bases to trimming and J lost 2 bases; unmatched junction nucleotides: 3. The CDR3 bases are TGTGCCAGCAGCTTAAGACTAGCGGAACAAGAGACCCAGTACTTC. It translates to CASSLRLAEQETQYF.

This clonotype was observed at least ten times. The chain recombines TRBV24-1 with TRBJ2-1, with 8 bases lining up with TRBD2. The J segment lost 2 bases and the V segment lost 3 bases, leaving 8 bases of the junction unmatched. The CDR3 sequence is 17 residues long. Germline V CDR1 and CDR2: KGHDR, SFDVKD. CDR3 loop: CATSDPGLAYPYNEQFF. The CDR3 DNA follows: TGTGCCACCAGTGATCCCGGACTAGCCTACCCCTACAATGAGCAGTTCTTC.

The CDR3, as DNA: TGCAGTGCTAGTACCCAGCGGGAGGCGAGCTCCTACAATGAGCAGTTCTTC. Amino acids: CSASTQREASSYNEQFF. The chain recombines TRBV20-1 with TRBJ2-1, with TRBD2 identical over 9 bases. The length of the CDR3 is 17 residues. Germline CDR1 and CDR2: DFQATT and SNEGSKA (reference sequence). Germline trimming cut 3 bases from V and 0 bases from J; bases unmatched to any gene: 9.

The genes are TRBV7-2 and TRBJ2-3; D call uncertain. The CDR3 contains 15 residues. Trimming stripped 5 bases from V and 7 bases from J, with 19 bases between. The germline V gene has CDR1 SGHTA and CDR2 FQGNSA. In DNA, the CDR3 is TGTGCCAGCAGCCCGACCTTTTCTCGGCCCTATACGCAGTATTTT. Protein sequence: CASSPTFSRPYTQYF.